This TCR beta chain was sequenced during a study of human T cells and chemical hapten exposure (dated by TCRdb to the early 2020s). Describing the broader study: For sensitization, 2% DPC in acetone was applied to a roughly 2 cm by roughly 2 cm area of upper inner arm skin. Blood samples were taken from patients before sensitization (week 0) and at 2, 6 and about 24 weeks after DPC sensitization. Alopecia areata with under or over 50% scalp involvement, alopecia totalis and alopecia universalis were represented in the patient cohort, which was mostly female. Patch testing was performed on the upper back with Finn chambers containing 0.01% DPC, and the patch tests were scored after 6 days according to International Contact Dermatitis Research Group standards. Libraries were combined into a pool for sequencing, and differences in TCR yield between samples came mainly from small differences in library volumes within the pool. Blood for TCR sequencing was provided by twenty-nine alopecia patients at one to four time points (pre-sensitization, 2, 6 and 24 weeks). Weekly therapeutic DPC doses were additionally applied to the scalp of patients throughout the roughly 23-week study period. The study tracked peripheral blood TCR repertoire changes in vivo during primary and secondary sensitization to the hapten diphenylcyclopropenone (DPC) in alopecia patients.

As regards this clonotype: What antigen it recognizes has not been identified. No much larger clone is present one base from it, and per-base qualities are unavailable.

The CDR3 measures 14 amino acids from cysteine to phenylalanine. The entry retains the CDR3 DNA only, 42 bases that are in frame from base 1. CDR1 is given as MNHEY and CDR2 as SMNVEV, both from the germline V gene (reference sequence). Trimming removed 2 bases from V and 1 base from J; the gene matches leave 2 bases unexplained. The method behind the library was RACE. Data came from a NextSeq 500. During library preparation, unique molecular identifiers were attached to individual cDNA molecules so that TCRs could be counted in a quantitative, reproducible way. From each blood RNA sample, both TCR alpha and TCR beta chains were sequenced. The study's processing was this. The median number of TCRs per sample was some 100,000, ranging from roughly 20,000 to 690,600. V, J and CDR3 annotation of the TCR reads was carried out using the Decombinator software suite. For the PS versus PT1 abundance plots, all samples were subsampled to the same number of TCRs (28,000). Expanded TCRs were defined as absent before sensitization and observed at least eight times at the 2-week time point. The raw public reads went through TCRdb reprocessing: fastp at Q25, MiXCR clone calling, in-frame beta chains kept. Each record represents a unique CDR3 protein, reported with the most common genes and DNA among its rows. The V and J calls shown here were made by TCRdb, not taken from the authors' results. A total of about 120,000 distinct CDR3 sequences appear in this sample, roughly 13% of them only once. Around 2.7% of the sample comes from the top ten.

The time point label of this sample denotes: pre-sensitization, week 0. The treatment or condition label, as the study defines it: therapeutic diphenylcyclopropenone sensitization with weekly scalp DPC. At every patch-test visit, the blood draw took place before the patch test was put on. Patients were eligible if aged 18 to 70, diagnosed with alopecia and judged suitable for DPC therapy, and pregnant patients were excluded. Total RNA was extracted from unfractionated whole blood that had been collected in Tempus Blood RNA tubes. Here is what the overall study found, with its caveats: Significantly more large CDR3 similarity clusters were formed by expanded TCRs than by pre-sensitization or healthy control sets, consistent with antigen-driven responses. The number of TCRs above 1 in 1000 frequency did not change with DPC sensitization; there was no evidence of global repertoire structure alterations. After repeated subsampling, changes were observed in the strength of the expansion versus patch-test correlation and in the threshold at which the correlation became significant. Patch test score was positively correlated with the number of PT1 expanded TCRs, with significance at thresholds 8, 16 and 32 but not at 4. Because every patient had alopecia, a presumed autoimmune disease, the patients' immune response might differ from that of healthy individuals.

In this chain, TRBV27 is recombined with TRBJ2-7, with 7 bases in between that match TRBD1. This TCR was sampled from a woman under 30 with alopecia areata. Some clones in this sample may be carry-over from other donors' samples. This material consisted of whole blood, taken in connection with sensitization to the hapten diphenylcyclopropenone (DPC). The DNA sequence follows: TGTGCCAGCAGTTTAGACAGGGTATCCTACGAGCAGTACTTC. Its protein reads: CASSLDRVSYEQYF.